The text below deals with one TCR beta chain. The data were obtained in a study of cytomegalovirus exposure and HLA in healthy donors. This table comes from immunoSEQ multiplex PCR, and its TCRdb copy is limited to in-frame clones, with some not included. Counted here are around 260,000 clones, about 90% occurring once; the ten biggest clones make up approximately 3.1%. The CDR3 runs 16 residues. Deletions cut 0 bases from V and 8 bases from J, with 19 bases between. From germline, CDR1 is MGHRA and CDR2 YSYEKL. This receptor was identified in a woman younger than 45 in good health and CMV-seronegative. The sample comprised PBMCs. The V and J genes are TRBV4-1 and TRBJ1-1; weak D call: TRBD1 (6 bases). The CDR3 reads CASSQDRGDRLAEAFF. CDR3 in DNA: TGCGCCAGCAGCCAAGATCGGGGAGACAGGTTGGCGGAAGCTTTCTTT.